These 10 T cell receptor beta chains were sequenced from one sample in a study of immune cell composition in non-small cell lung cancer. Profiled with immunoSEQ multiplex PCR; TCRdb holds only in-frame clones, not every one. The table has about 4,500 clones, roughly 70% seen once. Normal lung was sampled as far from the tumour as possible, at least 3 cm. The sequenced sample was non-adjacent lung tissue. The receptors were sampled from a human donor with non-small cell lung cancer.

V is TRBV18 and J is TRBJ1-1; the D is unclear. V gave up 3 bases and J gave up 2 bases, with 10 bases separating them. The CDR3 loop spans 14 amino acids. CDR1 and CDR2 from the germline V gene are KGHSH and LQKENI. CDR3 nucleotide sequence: TGTGCCAGCTCACCGGCAGGATTCAACACTGAAGCTTTCTTT. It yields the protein CASSPAGFNTEAFF.

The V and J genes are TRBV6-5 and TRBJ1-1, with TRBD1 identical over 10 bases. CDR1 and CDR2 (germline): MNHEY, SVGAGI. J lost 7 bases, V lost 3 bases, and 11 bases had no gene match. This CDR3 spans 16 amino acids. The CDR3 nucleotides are TGTGCCAGCAGTTATCAGCAACCGGGACAGGGGTTTGAAGCTTTCTTT. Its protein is CASSYQQPGQGFEAFF.

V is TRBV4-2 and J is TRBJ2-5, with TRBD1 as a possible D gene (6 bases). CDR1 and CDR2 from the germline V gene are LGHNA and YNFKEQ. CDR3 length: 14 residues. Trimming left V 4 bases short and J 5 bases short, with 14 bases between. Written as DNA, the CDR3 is TGTGCCAGCAGCCCCGGGACGAGGGGGGAGACCCAGTACTTC. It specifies CASSPGTRGETQYF.

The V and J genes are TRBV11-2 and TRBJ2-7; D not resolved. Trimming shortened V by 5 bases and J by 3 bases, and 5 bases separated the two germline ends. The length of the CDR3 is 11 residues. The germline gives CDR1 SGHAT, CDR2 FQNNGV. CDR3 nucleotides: TGTGCCAGCAGCCCCTACTACGAGCAGTACTTC. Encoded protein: CASSPYYEQYF.

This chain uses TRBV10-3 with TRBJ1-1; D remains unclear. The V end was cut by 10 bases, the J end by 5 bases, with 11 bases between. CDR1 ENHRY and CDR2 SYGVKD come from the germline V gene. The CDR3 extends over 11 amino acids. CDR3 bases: TGTGCCAACACTCTGAGAACTGAAGCTTTCTTT. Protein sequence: CANTLRTEAFF.

The CDR3 DNA reads as TGTGCCAGCTCACCTGGAGGGATTAATACTCCTAACTATGGCTACACCTTC. Translating gives CASSPGGINTPNYGYTF. The chain is built from TRBV18 and TRBJ1-2; D unclear. CDR3 length equals 17 residues. Germline-derived CDR1 and CDR2 are KGHSH and LQKENI. V was shortened by 3 bases and J by 0 bases, with 17 bases between the two germline ends.

CDR3 region: CASSEEAVRNQETQYF. CDR3 coding DNA: TGTGCCAGCAGTGAAGAGGCCGTGAGGAACCAAGAGACCCAGTACTTC. V is TRBV25-1 and J is TRBJ2-5; no clear D gene. The CDR3 contains 16 residues. The V end lost 2 bases, the J end lost 0 bases, and 13 bases lay between the germline ends. From germline, CDR1 is MGHDK and CDR2 SYGVNS.

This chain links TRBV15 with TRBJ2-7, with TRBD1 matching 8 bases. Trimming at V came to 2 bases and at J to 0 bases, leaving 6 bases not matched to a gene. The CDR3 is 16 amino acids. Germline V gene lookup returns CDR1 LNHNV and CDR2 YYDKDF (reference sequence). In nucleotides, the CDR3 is TGTGCCACCAGCAGAATTCGACAGGGGAGCTCCTACGAGCAGTACTTC. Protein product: CATSRIRQGSSYEQYF. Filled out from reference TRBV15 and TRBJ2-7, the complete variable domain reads DAMVIQNPRYQVTQFGKPVTLSCSQTLNHNVMYWYQQKSSQAPKLLFHYYDKDFNNEADTPDNFQSRRPNTSFCFLDIRSPGLGDTAMYLCATSRIRQGSSYEQYFGPGTRLTVT.

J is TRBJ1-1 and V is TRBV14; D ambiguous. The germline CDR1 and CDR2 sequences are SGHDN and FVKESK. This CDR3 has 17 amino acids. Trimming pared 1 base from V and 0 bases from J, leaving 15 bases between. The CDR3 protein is CASSQGLLGLVNTEAFF. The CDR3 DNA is TGTGCCAGCAGCCAAGGTCTCCTGGGTTTAGTGAACACTGAAGCTTTCTTT.

The CDR3 is CASSGRDGRILSEAFF. The CDR3, as DNA: TGTGCCAGCAGCGGCCGGGACGGTCGAATTTTATCCGAAGCTTTCTTT. The chain links TRBV7-2 to TRBJ1-1, with D possibly matching TRBD1 (5 bases). The germline V gene encodes CDR1 SGHTA and CDR2 FQGNSA. The CDR3 runs 16 residues. V was cut by 5 bases and J by 8 bases, with 24 bases left in between.